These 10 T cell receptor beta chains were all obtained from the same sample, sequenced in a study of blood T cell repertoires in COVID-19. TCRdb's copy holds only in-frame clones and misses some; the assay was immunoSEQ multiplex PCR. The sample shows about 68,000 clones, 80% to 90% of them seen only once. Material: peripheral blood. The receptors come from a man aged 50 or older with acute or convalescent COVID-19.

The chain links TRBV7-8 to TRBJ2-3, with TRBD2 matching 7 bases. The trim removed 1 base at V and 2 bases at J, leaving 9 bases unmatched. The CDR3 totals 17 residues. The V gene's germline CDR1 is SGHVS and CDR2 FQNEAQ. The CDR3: CASSLDRTSGDTDTQYF. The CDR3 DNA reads TGTGCCAGCAGCTTAGATCGGACTAGTGGGGACACAGATACGCAGTATTTT.

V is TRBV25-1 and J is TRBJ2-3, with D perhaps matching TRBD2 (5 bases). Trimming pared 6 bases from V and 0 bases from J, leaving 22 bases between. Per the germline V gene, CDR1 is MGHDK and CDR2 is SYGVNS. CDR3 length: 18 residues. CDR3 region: CASRAPGWPAGSTDTQYF. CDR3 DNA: TGTGCCAGCAGGGCCCCTGGTTGGCCGGCGGGTAGCACAGATACGCAGTATTTT.

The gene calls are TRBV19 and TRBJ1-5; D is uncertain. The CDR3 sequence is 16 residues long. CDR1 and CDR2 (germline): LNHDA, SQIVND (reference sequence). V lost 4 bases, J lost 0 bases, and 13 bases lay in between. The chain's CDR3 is CASSNMAGDSNQPQHF. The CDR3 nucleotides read TGTGCCAGTAGTAATATGGCAGGTGATAGCAATCAGCCCCAGCATTTT.

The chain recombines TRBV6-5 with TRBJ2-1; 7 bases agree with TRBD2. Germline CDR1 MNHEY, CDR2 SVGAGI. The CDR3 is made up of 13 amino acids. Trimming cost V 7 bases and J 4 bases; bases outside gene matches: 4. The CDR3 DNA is TGTGCCAGCAAACTAGCGCTGTACAATGAGCAGTTCTTC. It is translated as CASKLALYNEQFF.

CDR3 bases: TGTGCCAGCTCACCTCCCGGGACTAGCGGGACTAAGTTCTTC. Translating it yields CASSPPGTSGTKFF. The chain employs TRBV18 and TRBJ2-1, with TRBD2 matching 13 bases. Germline V lookup: CDR1 KGHSH, CDR2 LQKENI. Trimming cost V 3 bases and J 14 bases; bases outside gene matches: 7. The CDR3 loop spans 14 amino acids.

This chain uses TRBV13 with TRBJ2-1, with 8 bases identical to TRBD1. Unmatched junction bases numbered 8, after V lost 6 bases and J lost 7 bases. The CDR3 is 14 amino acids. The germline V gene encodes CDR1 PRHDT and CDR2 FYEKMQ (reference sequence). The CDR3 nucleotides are TGTGCCAGCAGGGAGACAGGGGAGTGGAATGAGCAGTTCTTC. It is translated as CASRETGEWNEQFF.

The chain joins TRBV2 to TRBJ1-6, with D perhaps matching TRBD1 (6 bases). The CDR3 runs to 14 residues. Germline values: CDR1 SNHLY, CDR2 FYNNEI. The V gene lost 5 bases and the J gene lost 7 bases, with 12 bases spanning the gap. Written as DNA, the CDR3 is TGTGCCAGCAGTAAGGACAGTCGGAATTCACCCCTCCACTTT. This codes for CASSKDSRNSPLHF.

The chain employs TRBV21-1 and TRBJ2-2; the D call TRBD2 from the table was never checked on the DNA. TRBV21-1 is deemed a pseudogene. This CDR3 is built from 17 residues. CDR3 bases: TGTGCCAGCAATTTTTCTTCGGGCGGGAGAAACACCGGGGAGCTGTTTTTT. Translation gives CASNFSSGGRNTGELFF.

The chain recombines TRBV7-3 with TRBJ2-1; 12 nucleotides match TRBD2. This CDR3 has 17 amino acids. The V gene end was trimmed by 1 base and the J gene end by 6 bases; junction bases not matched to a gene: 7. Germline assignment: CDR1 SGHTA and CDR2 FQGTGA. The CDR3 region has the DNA TGTGCCAGCAGCTTAAACCCCCCTAGCGGGAGGGCCAATGAGCAGTTCTTC. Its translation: CASSLNPPSGRANEQFF.

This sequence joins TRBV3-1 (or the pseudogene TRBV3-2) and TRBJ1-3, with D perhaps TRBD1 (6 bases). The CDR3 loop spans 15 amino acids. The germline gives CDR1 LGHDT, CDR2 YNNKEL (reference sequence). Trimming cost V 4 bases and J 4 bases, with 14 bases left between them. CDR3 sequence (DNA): TGTGCCAGCAGCCGCCACAGGGTATCGGGAAACACCATATATTTT. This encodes CASSRHRVSGNTIYF.